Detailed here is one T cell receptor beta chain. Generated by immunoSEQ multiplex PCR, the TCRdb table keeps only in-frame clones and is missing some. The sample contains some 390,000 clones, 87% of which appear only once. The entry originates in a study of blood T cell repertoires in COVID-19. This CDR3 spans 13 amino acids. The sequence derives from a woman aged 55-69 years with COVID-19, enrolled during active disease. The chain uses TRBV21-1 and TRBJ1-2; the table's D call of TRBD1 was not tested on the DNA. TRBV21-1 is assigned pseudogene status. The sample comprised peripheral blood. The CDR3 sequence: CASGTGEAPIYTF. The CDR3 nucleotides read TGTGCCAGCGGGACAGGGGAAGCCCCTATTTACACCTTC.